The 30 T cell receptor beta chains reported below all come from one sample, sequenced in a study of shared clonotypes between healthy human individuals. Data came from immunoSEQ multiplex PCR; TCRdb stores just in-frame clones and leaves some out. The sample shows approximately 320,000 clones, 80% to 90% of them seen only once. Specimen: memory CD8+ T cells sorted from blood. Subset meaning: CD45RO+ cells pooled with CCR7-negative TemRA cells. The receptor set was obtained from a man aged 18 to 30 in good health.

This sequence joins TRBV6-1 and TRBJ2-7, with 10 nucleotides matching TRBD1. With V trimmed by 10 bases and J by 4 bases, 7 bases remained unmatched. The germline V gene encodes CDR1 MNHNS and CDR2 SASEGT. This CDR3 has 13 amino acids. The CDR3 nucleotides read TGTGCCACCCAGGACAGGGGGTGGTACGAGCAGTACTTC. Protein sequence: CATQDRGWYEQYF.

The V gene is TRBV6-5, the J gene TRBJ2-5; possibly TRBD1 or TRBD2 for D (5 bases each). Trimming took 0 bases from V and 5 from J, leaving 10 bases between them. This CDR3 region has 14 residues. Germline V gene data show CDR1 as MNHEY and CDR2 as SVGAGI. In nucleotides, the CDR3 is TGTGCCAGCAGTTACTCAGGGGCGGGTGAGACCCAGTACTTC. Translated: CASSYSGAGETQYF.

As DNA, the CDR3 is TGTGCCAGCAGCTTAGCCGGCAGGGGCGGGGAGACCCAGTACTTC. Protein: CASSLAGRGGETQYF. The rearrangement links TRBV7-9 to TRBJ2-5; tentatively, D is TRBD1 (6 bases). V dropped 0 bases and J dropped 5 bases, with 13 bases sitting between them. The CDR3 covers 15 residues. Germline-derived CDR1 and CDR2 are SEHNR and FQNEAQ (reference sequence).

V and J are TRBV13 and TRBJ2-3; 10 bases are a match to TRBD1. The CDR3 spans 16 residues. Trimming removed 5 bases from V and 2 bases from J; junction bases left unmatched: 7. Germline CDR1 is PRHDT and CDR2 is FYEKMQ (reference sequence). The CDR3 sequence is CASSDTGTGDTDTQYF. In DNA, the CDR3 is TGTGCCAGCAGCGATACCGGGACAGGGGACACAGATACGCAGTATTTT. Variable domain in full (rest from reference TRBV13 and TRBJ2-3): AAGVIQSPRHLIKEKRETATLKCYPIPRHDTVYWYQQGPGQDPQFLISFYEKMQSDKGSIPDRFSAQQFSDYHSELNMSSLELGDSALYFCASSDTGTGDTDTQYFGPGTRLTVL.

This clone was observed a single time. The chain recombines TRBV10-3 with TRBJ1-1, with a possible D match to TRBD1 (5 bases). Trimming stripped 3 bases from V and 6 bases from J, with 11 bases between. Germline V gives CDR1 ENHRY, CDR2 SYGVKD. This CDR3 spans 13 amino acids. CDR3: CAISDLGVSEAFF. The CDR3 DNA sequence: TGTGCCATCAGTGATTTGGGGGTATCTGAAGCTTTCTTT.

The CDR3 region is CAWSGQGRSPLHF. CDR3 sequence (DNA): TGTGCCTGGAGTGGACAGGGGAGGTCACCCCTCCACTTT. J is TRBJ1-6 and V is TRBV30, with 8 bases that match TRBD1. This CDR3 comprises 13 residues. CDR1 and CDR2 from the germline V gene are GTSNPN and SVGIG (reference sequence). With 1 base clipped from V and 10 bases from J, the junction kept 3 bases outside the gene matches.

CDR3 coding DNA: TGTGCCAGCAGTGGCCCGGCCTCGACGACGGCAGTGAACACTGAAGCTTTCTTT. Protein: CASSGPASTTAVNTEAFF. The rearrangement joins TRBV6-1 to TRBJ1-1; the D is unclear. Deletions cut 4 bases from V and 0 bases from J, with 21 bases between. Germline V gives CDR1 MNHNS, CDR2 SASEGT. The CDR3 runs to 18 residues.

This CDR3 reads CASSPLPSGITDTQYF. CDR3 bases: TGTGCCAGCAGTCCTCTCCCTAGCGGGATCACAGATACGCAGTATTTT. V is TRBV27 and J is TRBJ2-3; 9 bases are a match to TRBD2. This CDR3 is built from 16 residues. Germline assignment: CDR1 MNHEY and CDR2 SMNVEV (reference sequence). The V and J ends lost 5 bases and 2 bases, in that order; junction bases with no gene match: 8.

The chain joins TRBV5-4 to TRBJ2-7, with 8 nucleotides matching TRBD1. The CDR3 is 15 amino acids. V was clipped by 3 bases and J by 2 bases; unmatched bases: 7. The V gene's germline CDR1 is SGHNT and CDR2 YYREEE (reference sequence). The CDR3 DNA reads TGTGCCAGCAGCTACGGACAGGGTGCGACCTACGAGCAGTACTTC. Its protein product is CASSYGQGATYEQYF.

The chain recombines TRBV28 with TRBJ1-1; D not certain. CDR1 and CDR2 (germline): MDHEN, SYDVKM. This CDR3 contains 11 residues. The V gene lost 8 bases and the J gene lost 5 bases, with 9 bases spanning the gap. CDR3 nucleotides: TGTGCCAGCCGCTTTGGAACTGAAGCTTTCTTT. Translated: CASRFGTEAFF. The full variable domain, in which reference TRBV28 and TRBJ1-1 provide the parts outside the CDR3, is DVKVTQSSRYLVKRTGEKVFLECVQDMDHENMFWYRQDPGLGLRLIYFSYDVKMKEKGDIPEGYSVSREKKERFSLILESASTNQTSMYLCASRFGTEAFFGQGTRLTVV.

The chain employs TRBV4-1 and TRBJ2-5; D call uncertain. Germline V lookup: CDR1 MGHRA, CDR2 YSYEKL. V lost 2 bases and J lost 3, with 10 bases in between. This CDR3 spans 14 amino acids. CDR3 residues: CASSQTDIKETQYF. CDR3 nucleotide sequence: TGCGCCAGCAGCCAAACAGACATTAAAGAGACCCAGTACTTC.

The rearrangement links TRBV18 to TRBJ2-7; a weak D match, TRBD2 (6 bases). V lost 4 bases and J lost 0, with 13 bases in between. The CDR3 runs to 15 residues. Germline-derived CDR1 and CDR2 are KGHSH and LQKENI. The CDR3 nucleotides read TGTGCCAGCTCACATCTAGCGCTGAGCTCCTACGAGCAGTACTTC. Protein: CASSHLALSSYEQYF.

Comment on this clone: One end of the junction does not line up with germline, which may come from a read error. The gene calls are TRBV27 and TRBJ2-3, with 10 bases matching TRBD2. The CDR3 consists of 14 residues. Germline V CDR1 and CDR2: MNHEY, SMNVEV (reference sequence). The CDR3 protein is CASGERGGTDTQYF. In DNA, the CDR3 is TGTGCCAGCGGTGAGCGGGGGGGCACCGATACGCAGTATTTT.

The chain uses TRBV7-2 and TRBJ2-7; TRBD2 matches 8 bases. The CDR3 totals 15 residues. V dropped 1 base and J dropped 1; count of bases not matched to a gene: 3. Germline values: CDR1 SGHTA, CDR2 FQGNSA. CDR3 nucleotide sequence: TGTGCCAGCAGCTTAGGAGCTAGCGGGTCCTACGAGCAGTACTTC. This gives the protein CASSLGASGSYEQYF.

The rearrangement uses TRBV20-1 and TRBJ2-5, with D unresolved. Per the germline V gene, CDR1 is DFQATT and CDR2 is SNEGSKA (reference sequence). V gave up 5 bases and J gave up 1 base, with 5 bases separating them. The CDR3 sequence is 11 residues long. The CDR3 loop reads CSASPQETQYF. The DNA of the CDR3 is TGCAGTGCTTCCCCCCAAGAGACCCAGTACTTC.

The V call is TRBV5-5, the J call TRBJ1-2; D ambiguous. The CDR3 sequence is 14 residues long. The germline CDR1 and CDR2 sequences are SGHKS and YYEKEE (reference sequence). V lost 0 bases to trimming and J lost 1 base, with 7 bases between them. CDR3 bases: TGTGCCAGCAGCTTGGTTGGAAATAACTATGGCTACACCTTC. This sequence encodes CASSLVGNNYGYTF.

This chain links TRBV10-1 with TRBJ2-1; 9 bases match TRBD2. V lost 3 bases, J lost 8 bases, and 8 bases stayed unmatched. The CDR3 loop spans 15 amino acids. Germline V lookup: CDR1 WNHNN, CDR2 SYGVQD (reference sequence). DNA of the CDR3: TGCGCCAGCAGTGATCCTCGCGGGGGGGCCGATGAGCAGTTCTTC. Its translation: CASSDPRGGADEQFF.

The chain carries TRBV28 and TRBJ1-1; D is perhaps TRBD1 (5 bases). The V end lost 4 bases, the J end lost 3 bases, and 9 bases lay between the germline ends. The CDR3 is 13 residues long. Germline values: CDR1 MDHEN, CDR2 SYDVKM. For the CDR3, the DNA is TGTGCCAGCAGTTCCATGGGGGACACTGAAGCTTTCTTT. Translated, it gives CASSSMGDTEAFF.

The chain couples TRBV5-6 to TRBJ2-4, with 10 bases lining up with TRBD1. Germline V CDR1 and CDR2: SGHDT, YYEEEE. The CDR3 is 14 amino acids. The ends lost 3 bases at V and 7 bases at J; junction bases unmatched: 4. DNA for the CDR3: TGTGCCAGCAGCTCCCGGGACAGGGGTAACATTCAGTACTTC. The encoded protein is CASSSRDRGNIQYF.

The CDR3 DNA reads TGTGCCAGCAGTCTAGCAGGGACAGGTCACTACGAGCAGTACTTC. Translating gives CASSLAGTGHYEQYF. This chain connects TRBV27 to TRBJ2-7; TRBD1 aligns across 8 bases. From germline, CDR1 is MNHEY and CDR2 SMNVEV (reference sequence). Germline trimming cut 5 bases from V and 3 bases from J; bases unmatched to any gene: 9. This CDR3 region has 15 residues.

Only one count was recorded for this clone. The chain carries TRBV7-9 and TRBJ2-1, with TRBD2 matching over 10 bases. The CDR3 runs 17 residues. Unmatched junction bases numbered 9, after V lost 3 bases and J lost 4 bases. Germline V gene lookup returns CDR1 SEHNR and CDR2 FQNEAQ (reference sequence). CDR3 loop: CASSFGLAGALYNEQFF. CDR3 nucleotide sequence: TGTGCCAGCAGCTTTGGGCTAGCGGGAGCCCTTTACAATGAGCAGTTCTTC.

J is TRBJ2-3 and V is TRBV9, with D perhaps TRBD2 (7 bases). The CDR3 covers 14 residues. Germline V gene lookup returns CDR1 SGDLS and CDR2 YYNGEE. V was pared by 3 bases and J by 2 bases, with 10 bases between. The CDR3 bases are TGTGCCAGCAGCGAGGCGGGGGCCACAGATACGCAGTATTTT. Protein sequence: CASSEAGATDTQYF.

The chain has TRBV11-2 and TRBJ2-3; 10 nucleotides align to TRBD2. Germline V CDR1 and CDR2: SGHAT, FQNNGV. The CDR3 covers 16 residues. Trimming cost V 6 bases and J 5 bases; bases outside gene matches: 11. CDR3 sequence reads: CASRIVAGGLIDTQYF. In nucleotides, the CDR3 is TGTGCCAGCAGGATAGTAGCGGGGGGATTGATAGATACGCAGTATTTT.

V and J are TRBV6-1 and TRBJ2-7, with D perhaps TRBD2 (6 bases). Germline CDR1 MNHNS, CDR2 SASEGT. V was pared by 2 bases and J by 2 bases, with 19 bases between. The CDR3 extends over 17 amino acids. In DNA form, the CDR3 reads TGTGCCAGCAGTGAACAATACTTGGGATTAGCGGCCTACGAGCAGTACTTC. Its translation: CASSEQYLGLAAYEQYF.

The V gene is TRBV29-1, the J gene TRBJ2-7, with 7 bases aligning to TRBD2. Germline values: CDR1 SQVTM, CDR2 ANQGSEA. V lost 1 base and J lost 4; bases outside the gene matches: 4. This CDR3 comprises 13 residues. CDR3 in amino acids: CSVEGTGGYEQYF. The CDR3, as DNA: TGCAGCGTTGAAGGGACGGGGGGATACGAGCAGTACTTC.

The rearrangement links TRBV10-3 to TRBJ2-3; 9 bases map to TRBD2. J was trimmed by 1 base and V by 0 bases; bases with no gene match: 5. This CDR3 is built from 17 residues. Germline CDR1 reads ENHRY; CDR2 reads SYGVKD. The CDR3 DNA follows: TGTGCCATCAGTGAGTCGACCTGGACTAGCGGCACAGATACGCAGTATTTT. This encodes CAISESTWTSGTDTQYF.

The rearrangement links TRBV28 to TRBJ2-3, with D tentatively TRBD1 (6 bases). CDR1 and CDR2 from the germline V gene are MDHEN and SYDVKM. Trimming removed 3 bases at V and 4 bases at J, with 11 bases between. This CDR3 region has 14 residues. The CDR3 protein is CASSFRQDSDTQYF. CDR3 nucleotide sequence: TGTGCCAGCAGTTTCAGACAGGATTCAGATACGCAGTATTTT.

The chain is built from TRBV10-3 and TRBJ2-5, with TRBD2 matching 8 bases. The CDR3 consists of 15 residues. Per the germline V gene, CDR1 is ENHRY and CDR2 is SYGVKD. The junction had 11 bases not matched to a gene; V was cut back by 3 bases and J by 8 bases. The CDR3 sequence is CAISDTSGSVETQYF. The CDR3 nucleotides read TGTGCCATCAGTGACACTAGCGGCAGCGTGGAAACCCAGTACTTC.

Details on this clone: Other DNA sequences within the sample encode an identical CDR3. The chain uses TRBV4-1 and TRBJ2-7; 12 bases agree with TRBD1. The V segment lost 3 bases and the J segment 6 bases; nucleotides outside the gene matches: 6. This CDR3 is built from 15 residues. CDR1 and CDR2 from the germline V gene are MGHRA and YSYEKL. The chain's CDR3 is CASSQGGQGAFEQYF. The CDR3 DNA reads as TGCGCCAGCAGCCAGGGGGGACAGGGGGCGTTCGAGCAGTACTTC.

This chain joins TRBV11-2 and TRBJ2-5; 10 bases are a match to TRBD2. J lost 5 bases, V lost 2 bases, and 5 bases had no gene match. Germline CDR1 and CDR2: SGHAT and FQNNGV. The CDR3 covers 15 residues. The CDR3 loop reads CASSLYLAGVETQYF. In DNA, the CDR3 is TGTGCCAGCAGCTTATATCTAGCGGGAGTGGAGACCCAGTACTTC.